This TCR beta chain was profiled in a study of CD8 T cells in Susac syndrome. Study outcomes and limitations: Individuals included in the TCR sequencing and HLA analysis were acknowledged by the study to be relatively few in number.

Trimming shortened V by 7 bases and J by 2 bases, and 5 bases separated the two germline ends. The CDR3 spans 10 residues. CDR1 is SQVTM and CDR2 is ANQGSEA in the germline V gene. A note on this clonotype: Its target is not known.

Sequencing of TCR beta, carried out with a high-throughput approach, was applied to CD8+ and CD4+ T cells from the blood. The multiple sclerosis controls were treatment-naive patients with relapsing-remitting disease that was stable or active. When the RNA was reverse transcribed, random hexamers were used with an input of roughly 0.5 to 1 ug. Multiplex PCR with immunoSEQ amplified the TCR beta CDR3 across 54 Vbeta and 13 Jbeta. TCRdb re-derived calls from the immunoSEQ multiplex PCR reads in MiXCR, one entry per CDR3 protein. The table shows around 140,000 distinct CDR3 sequences, with roughly 95% occurring only once.

This clonotype was obtained from a human donor with multiple sclerosis. Sequencing was performed on CD4+ T cells from PBMCs. This chain joins TRBV29-1 and TRBJ1-1; the D is unclear. The chain's CDR3 is CSGLNTEAFF. CDR3 coding DNA: TGCAGCGGGCTAAACACTGAAGCTTTCTTT.